Below are 11 T cell receptor beta chains sequenced from a single sample in a study of T cell responses to AZD1222 COVID-19 vaccine. Profiled with immunoSEQ multiplex PCR; TCRdb holds only in-frame clones, not every one. The repertoire has tens of thousands of clones, around 85% of them found once; the top ten carry about 27%. The sample was peripheral blood, taken 28 days after the second AZD1222 dose. These TCRs come from an adult who received the AZD1222 COVID-19 vaccine.

The CDR3 here is CASSHSSIIAHFYNEQFF. The CDR3 nucleotides read TGTGCCAGCAGCCATTCCTCGATCATAGCGCACTTCTACAATGAGCAGTTCTTC. This rearrangement joins TRBV3-1 (or the pseudogene TRBV3-2) to TRBJ2-1; tentatively, D is TRBD2 (5 bases). CDR3 length equals 18 residues. Trimming pared 3 bases from V and 3 bases from J, leaving 21 bases between. Germline loops: CDR1 LGHDT, CDR2 YNNKEL (reference sequence).

CDR3 sequence: CASSYEVTDPLHF. The CDR3 DNA reads TGTGCCAGCAGCTATGAGGTCACCGACCCCCTCCACTTT. The chain couples TRBV3-1 (or the pseudogene TRBV3-2) to TRBJ1-6; D is unresolved. Trimming took 5 bases from V and 13 from J, leaving 15 bases between them. Germline V CDR1 and CDR2: LGHDT, YNNKEL (reference sequence). This CDR3 spans 13 amino acids.

A single count supports this clone. This chain uses TRBV10-1 with TRBJ1-1, with D possibly TRBD1 on 5 matching bases. Deletions cut 6 bases from V and 4 bases from J, with 18 bases between. Germline CDR1 and CDR2: WNHNN and SYGVQD (reference sequence). The CDR3 totals 15 residues. CDR3 residues: CASSTPTDRGTEAFF. The CDR3 nucleotides read TGCGCCAGCAGCACTCCGACAGATCGGGGCACTGAAGCTTTCTTT.

The rearrangement uses TRBV19 and TRBJ2-1; perhaps TRBD1 as D (5 bases). In germline, CDR1 is LNHDA, CDR2 SQIVND (reference sequence). The CDR3 contains 15 residues. Trimming removed 9 bases at V and 1 base at J, with 16 bases between. CDR3 DNA: TGTGCCAGCAAACCCCAGGGTTTTTCCTACAATGAGCAGTTCTTC. This codes for CASKPQGFSYNEQFF.

The CDR3 loop reads CATSRGDQKPEQYF. The CDR3 DNA sequence: TGTGCCACCAGCAGGGGGGACCAGAAGCCCGAGCAGTACTTC. This rearrangement joins TRBV15 to TRBJ2-7; D tentatively reads TRBD1 or TRBD2 (5 bases each). Trimming cost V 3 bases and J 6 bases, with 15 bases left between them. Germline V gene lookup returns CDR1 LNHNV and CDR2 YYDKDF (reference sequence). The CDR3 is made up of 14 amino acids.

The chain has TRBV2 and TRBJ1-6; possible D gene TRBD1, 5 bases. This CDR3 comprises 13 residues. The ends were cut back, 6 bases at V and 8 bases at J, with 11 bases in the middle. Germline CDR1 and CDR2: SNHLY and FYNNEI. CDR3 nucleotide sequence: TGTGCCAGCAGGACAGAGGGAGATTCACCCCTCCACTTT. Translation gives CASRTEGDSPLHF.

The rearrangement joins TRBV9 to TRBJ1-3; TRBD1 matches at 7 bases. CDR1 SGDLS and CDR2 YYNGEE come from the germline V gene. V trimming: 5 bases; J trimming: 0 bases; junction bases outside the gene matches: 8. The CDR3 contains 16 residues. As DNA, the CDR3 is TGTGCCAGCAGTATTACAGGGGCTTCCTCTGGAAACACCATATATTTT. Amino acid sequence: CASSITGASSGNTIYF.

Of note for this clone: This same CDR3 is encoded by further DNA sequences in the sample. The V gene is TRBV28, the J gene TRBJ1-5, with D hard to call. Trimming left V 2 bases short and J 2 bases short, with 1 base between. The CDR3 extends over 12 amino acids. The V gene's germline CDR1 is MDHEN and CDR2 SYDVKM. The CDR3 nucleotides read TGTGCCAGCAGTTTAGGCAATCAGCCCCAGCATTTT. Encoded protein: CASSLGNQPQHF.

The V and J genes are TRBV7-2 and TRBJ2-2; D call uncertain. Germline CDR1 and CDR2: SGHTA and FQGNSA. The V end was cut by 4 bases, the J end by 8 bases, with 14 bases between. The CDR3 contains 14 residues. CDR3 sequence: CASSSPNVAGELFF. CDR3 DNA sequence: TGTGCCAGCAGCTCACCAAACGTGGCAGGGGAGCTGTTTTTT. Combining the CDR3 with reference TRBV7-2 and TRBJ2-2 gives the whole variable domain GAGVSQSPSNKVTEKGKDVELRCDPISGHTALYWYRQSLGQGLEFLIYFQGNSAPDKSGLPSDRFSAERTGGSVSTLTIQRTQQEDSAVYLCASSSPNVAGELFFGEGSRLTVL.

In this sample, this clone turned up once. The chain couples TRBV28 to TRBJ1-5; maybe TRBD1 (6 bases). Germline V CDR1 and CDR2: MDHEN, SYDVKM. The CDR3 is 16 amino acids. V was cut by 6 bases and J by 0 bases, with 15 bases left in between. CDR3 nucleotide sequence: TGTGCCAGCAGGTATGGGGGCGGGTATAGCAATCAGCCCCAGCATTTT. The encoded protein is CASRYGGGYSNQPQHF.

There are a few counts of this clone. This chain connects TRBV7-3 to TRBJ1-1, with no clear D. This CDR3 contains 13 residues. V was shortened by 5 bases and J by 1 base, with 8 bases between the two germline ends. The germline V gene has CDR1 SGHTA and CDR2 FQGTGA. The CDR3 sequence is CASSLGENTEAFF. The CDR3 DNA sequence: TGTGCCAGCAGCCTCGGGGAGAACACTGAAGCTTTCTTT.